This TCR beta chain was sequenced during a study of OX40 agonist ivuxolimab in advanced cancers. About this clone itself: Its antigen is currently unknown.

The germline V gene has CDR1 SGDLS and CDR2 YYNGEE. V trimming: 3 bases; J trimming: 5 bases; junction bases outside the gene matches: 4. The CDR3 length is 15 residues. The study, taken as a whole, reports: The investigators did not determine what antigen specificity the expanded peripheral T cells had.

The assay was immunoSEQ multiplex PCR, and TCRdb's table has in-frame clones only and misses some. The sample holds roughly 56,000 clones; about 83% are singletons and the top ten take about 4.5%. The origin of this receptor is an adult with an advanced solid tumor such as melanoma, head and neck, liver or kidney cancer. The sequenced sample was CD4+ or CD8+ T cells sorted from blood, obtained in a trial of the OX40 agonist ivuxolimab. The rearrangement joins TRBV9 to TRBJ2-2; 10 bases align to TRBD1. For the CDR3, the DNA is TGTGCCAGCAGCGCCCGACAGGGGGCGACCGGGGAGCTGTTTTTT. Its translation is CASSARQGATGELFF.